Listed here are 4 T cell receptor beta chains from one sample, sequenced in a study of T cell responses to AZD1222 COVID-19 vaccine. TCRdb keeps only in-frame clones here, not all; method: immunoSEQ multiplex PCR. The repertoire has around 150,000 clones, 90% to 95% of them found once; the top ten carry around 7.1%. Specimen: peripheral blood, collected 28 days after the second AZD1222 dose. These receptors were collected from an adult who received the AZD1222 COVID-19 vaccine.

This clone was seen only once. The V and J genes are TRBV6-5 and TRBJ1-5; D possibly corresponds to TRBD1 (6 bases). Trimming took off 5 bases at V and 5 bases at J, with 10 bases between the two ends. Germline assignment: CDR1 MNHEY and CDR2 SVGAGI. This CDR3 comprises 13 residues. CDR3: CASSPGQYQPQHF. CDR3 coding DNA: TGTGCCAGCAGTCCCGGACAGTATCAGCCCCAGCATTTT.

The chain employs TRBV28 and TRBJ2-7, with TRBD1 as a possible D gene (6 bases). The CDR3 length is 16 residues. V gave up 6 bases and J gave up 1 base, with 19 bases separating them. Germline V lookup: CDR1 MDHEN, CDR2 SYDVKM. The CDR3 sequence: CASRIRWGPKSYEQYF. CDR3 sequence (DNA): TGTGCCAGCAGGATACGTTGGGGGCCTAAATCCTACGAGCAGTACTTC.

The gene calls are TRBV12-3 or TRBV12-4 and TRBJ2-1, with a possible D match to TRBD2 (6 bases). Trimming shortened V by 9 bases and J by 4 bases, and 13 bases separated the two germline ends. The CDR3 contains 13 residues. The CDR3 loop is CASGFGGYNEQFF. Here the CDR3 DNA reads TGTGCCAGTGGATTCGGGGGTTACAATGAGCAGTTCTTC.

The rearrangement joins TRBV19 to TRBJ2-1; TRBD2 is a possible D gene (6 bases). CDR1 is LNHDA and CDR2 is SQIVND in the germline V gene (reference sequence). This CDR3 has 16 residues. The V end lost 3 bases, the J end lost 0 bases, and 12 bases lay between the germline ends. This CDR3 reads CASSIWPGLSYNEQFF. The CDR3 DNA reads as TGTGCCAGTAGTATTTGGCCGGGACTCTCCTACAATGAGCAGTTCTTC.